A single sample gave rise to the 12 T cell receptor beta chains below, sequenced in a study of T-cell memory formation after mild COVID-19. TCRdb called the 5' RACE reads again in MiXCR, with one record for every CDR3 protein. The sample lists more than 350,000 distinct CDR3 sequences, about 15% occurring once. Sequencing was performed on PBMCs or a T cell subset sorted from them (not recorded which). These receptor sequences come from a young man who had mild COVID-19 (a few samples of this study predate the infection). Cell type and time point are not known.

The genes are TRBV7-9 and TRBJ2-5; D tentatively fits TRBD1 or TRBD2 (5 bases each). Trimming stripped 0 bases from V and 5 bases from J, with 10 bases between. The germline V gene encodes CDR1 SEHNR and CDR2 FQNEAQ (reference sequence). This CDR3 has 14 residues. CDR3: CASSLAGVAETQYF. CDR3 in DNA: TGTGCCAGCAGCTTAGCGGGGGTTGCGGAGACCCAGTACTTC.

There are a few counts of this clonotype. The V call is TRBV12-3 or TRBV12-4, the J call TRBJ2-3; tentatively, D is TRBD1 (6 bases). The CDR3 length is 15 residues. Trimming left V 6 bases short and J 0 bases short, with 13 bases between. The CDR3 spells CASSWTVYSTDTQYF. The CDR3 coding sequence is TGTGCCAGCAGCTGGACAGTTTATAGCACAGATACGCAGTATTTT.

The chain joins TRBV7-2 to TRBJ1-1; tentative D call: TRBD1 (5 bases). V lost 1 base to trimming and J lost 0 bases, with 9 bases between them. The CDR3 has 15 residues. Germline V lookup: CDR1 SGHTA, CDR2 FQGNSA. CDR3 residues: CASSLVGALNTEAFF. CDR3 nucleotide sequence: TGTGCCAGCAGCTTAGTAGGGGCCCTGAACACTGAAGCTTTCTTT.

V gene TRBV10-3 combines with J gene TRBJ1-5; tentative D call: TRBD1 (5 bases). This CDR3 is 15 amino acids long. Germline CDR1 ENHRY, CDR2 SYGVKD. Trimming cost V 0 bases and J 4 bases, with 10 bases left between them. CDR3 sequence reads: CAISESRDGNQPQHF. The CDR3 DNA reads TGTGCCATCAGTGAGTCCCGGGACGGGAATCAGCCCCAGCATTTT.

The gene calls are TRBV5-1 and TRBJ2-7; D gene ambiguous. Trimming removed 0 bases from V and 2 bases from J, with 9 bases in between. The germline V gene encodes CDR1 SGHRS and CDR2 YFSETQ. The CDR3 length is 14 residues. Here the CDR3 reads CASSLAPETYEQYV. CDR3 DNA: TGCGCCAGCAGCTTGGCCCCCGAAACCTACGAGCAGTACGTC.

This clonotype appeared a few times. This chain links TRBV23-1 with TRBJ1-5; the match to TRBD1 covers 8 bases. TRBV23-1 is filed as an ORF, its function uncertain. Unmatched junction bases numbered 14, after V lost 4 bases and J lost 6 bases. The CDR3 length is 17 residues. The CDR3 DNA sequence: TGCGCCAGCAGTCGGCCCCGGGACAGGATAACCTTTCAGCCCCAGCATTTT. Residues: CASSRPRDRITFQPQHF.

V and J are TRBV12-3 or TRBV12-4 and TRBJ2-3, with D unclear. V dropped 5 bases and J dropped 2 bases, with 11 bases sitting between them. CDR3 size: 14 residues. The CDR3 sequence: CASSPRTNTDTQYF. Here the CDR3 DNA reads TGTGCCAGCAGTCCGCGGACCAACACAGATACGCAGTATTTT.

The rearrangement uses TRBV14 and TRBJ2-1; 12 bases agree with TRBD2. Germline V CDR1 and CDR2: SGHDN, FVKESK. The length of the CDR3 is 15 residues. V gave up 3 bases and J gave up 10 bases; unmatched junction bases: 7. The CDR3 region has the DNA TGTGCCAGCAGCCAGACTAGCGGGGGAGTAGGAGAGCAGTTCTTC. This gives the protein CASSQTSGGVGEQFF.

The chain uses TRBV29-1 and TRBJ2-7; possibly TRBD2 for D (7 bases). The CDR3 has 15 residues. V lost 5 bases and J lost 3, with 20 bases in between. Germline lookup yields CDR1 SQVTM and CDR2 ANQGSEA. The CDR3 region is CSVKGGPGLFYEQYF. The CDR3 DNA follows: TGCAGCGTTAAGGGGGGGCCGGGACTCTTCTACGAGCAGTACTTC.

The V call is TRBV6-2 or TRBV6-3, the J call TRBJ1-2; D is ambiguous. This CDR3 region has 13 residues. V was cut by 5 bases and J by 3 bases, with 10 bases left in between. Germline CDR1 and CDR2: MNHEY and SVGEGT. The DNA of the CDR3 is TGTGCCAGCAGTACAGCGGCCGACTATGGCTACACCTTC. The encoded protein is CASSTAADYGYTF.

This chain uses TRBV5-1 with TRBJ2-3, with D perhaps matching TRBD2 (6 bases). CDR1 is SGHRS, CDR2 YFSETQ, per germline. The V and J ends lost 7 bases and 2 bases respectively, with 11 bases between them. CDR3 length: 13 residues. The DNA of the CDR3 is TGCGCCAGCTTGGGCGGGGACACAGATACGCAGTATTTT. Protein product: CASLGGDTDTQYF.

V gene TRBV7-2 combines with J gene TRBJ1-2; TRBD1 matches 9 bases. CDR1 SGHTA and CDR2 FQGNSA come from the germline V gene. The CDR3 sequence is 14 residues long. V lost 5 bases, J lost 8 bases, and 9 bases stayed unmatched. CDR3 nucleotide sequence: TGTGCCAGCAGCCCATCCGACAGGGGGGGAGGCTACACCTTC. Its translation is CASSPSDRGGGYTF.